Reported below is one T cell receptor (beta chain). This clone was detected a few times. The specificity of this receptor is unknown. No base qualities exist here, and no much larger clone lies one base off it. Based on the germline V gene (reference sequence), the CDR1 and CDR2 sequences are LNHDA and SQIVND. For this chain, trimming is 4 bases at the V end and 5 bases at the J end, and the number of junction bases without a gene match is 5. Counted from cysteine to phenylalanine, this CDR3 has 14 amino acids. Only CDR3 DNA is held: 42 bases, read in frame from base 1. The sample belongs to a study of blood T cell repertoires in COVID-19 (dated by TCRdb to the early 2020s). In terms of the full investigation: The collaborator samples originated in the United States, Italy and Spain and spanned the acute and convalescent phases of COVID-19. The samples were drawn from two sources: the first 160 participants of the ongoing ImmuneRACE study, and 1,200 or so subjects contributed by 6 global collaborators. Sample metadata almost always included a de-identified subject ID, COVID-19 status, age in years and sex. The repertoires were released in a freely available public database meant as a resource for research on the immune response to SARS-CoV-2. Subjects who had been exposed to COVID-19, were actively infected with it, or had recovered from it provided the deeply sampled blood TCRbeta repertoires that made up the dataset. The prospective study material was composed of cDNA or gDNA derived from T cells, B-cell-depleted T cells, or PBMCs. Where available, HLA class I and class II types were taken from metadata supplied by the sample provider and were not determined by assay-based typing. What the authors observed across the whole study: Clinical and demographic metadata were provided uncurated, with the amount varying by source and participant.

The immunoSEQ Assay, a bias-controlled multiplex PCR, was used to amplify TCRbeta CDR3 regions from genomic DNA. In the source study's methods: The number of nucleated cells in each sample was estimated from the amplification of reference gene primers within the assay. To quantify the absolute abundance of each unique TCRbeta CDR3 rearrangement, sequence reads were collapsed and filtered. For each sample, productive Simpson clonality was calculated as the square root of Simpson's diversity index over productive rearrangements. TCRdb stores this immuneACCESS table with in-frame sequences only. Part of the clones is absent; in the studies checked, under half of the shortfall reflects unresolved V genes, and no reason is known for the rest. That table is the source of V, J and clone size, and D and trimming were worked out from the DNA. The sample yields 200,000 to 250,000 clones; roughly 84% were counted once. The top ten hold around 3% of the sample.

Samples from volunteer blood donors who had recovered from COVID-19 were contributed by a second Seattle source. Each collaborating institution followed its own protocols to collect whole blood in K2EDTA tubes. For TCRbeta analysis, collaborator samples were shipped as frozen whole blood, as isolated PBMCs, or as DNA extracted from either sample type. This sequence uses TRBV19 and TRBJ1-1; the junction holds 9 bases that match TRBD1. The clonotype comes from a woman in her thirties who had recovered from COVID-19. The sequenced material came from peripheral blood. The DNA sequence reads TGTGCCAGTAGTAGGGGACAGGGAAGAACTGAAGCTTTCTTT. Its protein product is CASSRGQGRTEAFF.